The entry below describes one T cell receptor beta chain. Its binding antigen is unknown. Base quality data are lacking; no much larger clone is found one base away. This specimen belongs to a study of molecular identifiers for immune sequencing clone quantification (dated by TCRdb to about 2018). A note on the overall study: In a replicate experiment, RNA from about 20,000 or 100,000 naive CD8 T cells was split into five aliquots, four of which were sequenced. CD8 T cells were used in a methods study to benchmark molecular-identifier clustering-based TCR repertoire sequencing (MIDCIRS) and TCR RNA copy counting. Findings and caveats that apply to the study as a whole: A single cell's worth of spiked-in Jurkat TCR RNA was reported detectable even among approximately 930,000 naive CD8 T cells. Naive libraries contained spiked-in Jurkat TCR RNA (10 copies' worth), which is not part of the donor repertoire. Without barcode sub-clustering, chimeric consensus sequences inflated TCR diversity; chimeras reached as high as 47%. Modeling gave about 3 recovered TCR RNA copies per cell versus about ten by digital PCR, implying around 31% capture efficiency. Highly expanded clone sizes could be underestimated because identical TCR molecules may share a barcode. In CMV-specific effector cells, clones with more than 20 RNA copies accounted for over 97% of molecules, whereas in naive cells such clones accounted for under 1%.

From a lookup of the germline V gene (reference sequence), CDR1 and CDR2 are GTSNPN and SVGIG. Including cysteine and phenylalanine, the CDR3 has 15 amino acids. Just CDR3 DNA is preserved here, 45 bases in frame from base 1. V lost 1 base and J lost 0 bases; the stretch between them is 10 bases long. Naive CD8 T cell libraries were made from about 20,000 to 1,000,000 sorted cells using 10%, 30% or 50% of purified RNA. Naive CD8 T cells were FACS-sorted as CD8+CD4-CCR7+CD45RA+ on a BD FACSAria II into RLT Plus buffer. To test detection sensitivity, Jurkat RNA equal to over nine TCR copies was added to samples of about 20,000-1,000,000 naive CD8 T cells. Enrichment of CD8 T cells was done with RosetteSep CD8+ T Cell Enrichment Cocktail plus Ficoll-Paque, and ACK red cell lysis came afterward. Libraries were built with PCR. Instrument on record: Illumina HiSeq 4000. Preparation of bulk TCR libraries followed a previously described approach, with the TCR primers listed in Table S5. The Qiagen AllPrep DNA/RNA kit was used to purify total RNA. Before any analysis, reads coming from multiple sequencing runs of the same library were combined into one pool. Concerning the study's data processing: Reads were retained only if the reads had an exact TCR constant sequence, and the retained reads were trimmed to 150 nt and grouped according to their 12-nt molecular barcodes. Reads inside each barcode group were sub-clustered using a 15% Levenshtein threshold, and a quality-weighted consensus sequence was constructed for each RNA molecule. Non-functional sequences were removed, as were lower-count sequences one edit away from another. Barcode sub-clusters with fewer than 20% of the maximum read count were removed, based on fitting two negative binomial distributions. TCRdb reran the public reads through fastp at Q25 and MiXCR, keeping productive beta chains. For every CDR3 protein sequence, its rows merge into one entry that carries the most common genes and DNA. The V and J calls shown here were made by TCRdb, not taken from the authors' results. This sample holds about 640,000 distinct CDR3 sequences; 20% were observed only once. Jointly, the top ten make up roughly 0.9% of the sample.

The chain joins TRBV30 to TRBJ2-1, with the D gene possibly TRBD1 or TRBD2, each one fitting 5 bases. The sequenced material came from naive CD8+ T cells from blood, with Jurkat cell RNA spiked in. The cell subset or site label of this sample denotes: FACS-sorted CD8+CD4-CCR7+CD45RA+ naive T cells. The TCR was taken from a human donor in good health. Some libraries in this study had Jurkat cell RNA spiked in. The DNA sequence is given as TGTGCCTGGAGTGGAGGGACCTACTCCTACAATGAGCAGTTCTTC. This is translated as CAWSGGTYSYNEQFF.